These 27 T cell receptor beta chains originate from one sample sequenced in a study of blood T cell repertoires in COVID-19. The data were produced by immunoSEQ multiplex PCR, yet TCRdb's version contains in-frame clones alone and is incomplete. This table holds 160,000 or so clones, 84% found once. What was sequenced was PBMCs or T cells enriched from blood (not recorded which). These receptor sequences come from a woman between 50 and 59 years old who had recovered from COVID-19.

This clone was seen just once. The chain is built from TRBV7-2 and TRBJ1-5; TRBD1 matches 7 bases. The CDR3 runs 15 residues. Germline assignment: CDR1 SGHTA and CDR2 FQGNSA. Trimming cost V 5 bases and J 11 bases; bases outside gene matches: 15. CDR3 sequence: CASSVTGDLRGTQHF. The CDR3 DNA reads as TGTGCCAGCAGCGTAACAGGGGACCTCAGGGGGACCCAGCATTTT. The whole variable domain, remainder taken from reference TRBV7-2 and TRBJ1-5, is GAGVSQSPSNKVTEKGKDVELRCDPISGHTALYWYRQSLGQGLEFLIYFQGNSAPDKSGLPSDRFSAERTGGSVSTLTIQRTQQEDSAVYLCASSVTGDLRGTQHFGDGTRLSIL.

V usage is TRBV7-9 and J usage is TRBJ2-2, with D possibly matching TRBD1 (6 bases). This CDR3 has 16 amino acids. Germline CDR1 SEHNR, CDR2 FQNEAQ (reference sequence). Trimming took off 3 bases at V and 1 base at J, with 12 bases between the two ends. The CDR3 loop is CASSFGGQRNTGELFF. CDR3 nucleotide sequence: TGTGCCAGCAGCTTTGGAGGACAGAGGAACACCGGGGAGCTGTTTTTT.

This sequence joins TRBV28 and TRBJ1-5, with 8 bases that match TRBD1. This CDR3 has 15 residues. Germline loops: CDR1 MDHEN, CDR2 SYDVKM. The V and J ends lost 6 bases and 0 bases, in that order; junction bases with no gene match: 4. The CDR3 loop is CASSLTGGSNQPQHF. The CDR3 DNA follows: TGTGCCAGCAGCCTCACAGGGGGTAGCAATCAGCCCCAGCATTTT.

The rearrangement joins TRBV6-4 to TRBJ1-2, with D possibly being TRBD1 (5 bases). Germline values: CDR1 MRHNA, CDR2 SNTAGT. This CDR3 has 17 amino acids. Trimming pared 2 bases from V and 0 bases from J, leaving 16 bases between. CDR3 region: CASSDPFMAGSNYGYTF. The CDR3 nucleotides are TGTGCCAGCAGTGACCCTTTTATGGCAGGGTCTAACTATGGCTACACCTTC.

This clone was counted a single time. The chain couples TRBV18 to TRBJ1-5, with D hard to call. The germline V gene encodes CDR1 KGHSH and CDR2 LQKENI. The CDR3 is 13 residues long. Trimming took 5 bases from V and 6 from J, leaving 11 bases between them. The CDR3 region is CASSGAEGQPQHF. The CDR3 DNA is TGTGCCAGCTCAGGAGCCGAGGGTCAGCCCCAGCATTTT.

The rearrangement links TRBV2 to TRBJ2-1; D may be TRBD1 (5 bases). Germline CDR1 and CDR2: SNHLY and FYNNEI. V lost 4 bases, J lost 6 bases, and 10 bases lay in between. This CDR3 region has 13 residues. CDR3 nucleotides: TGTGCCAGCAGTGTACAGGTATTCAATGAGCAGTTCTTC. It is translated as CASSVQVFNEQFF. The variable domain in full, completed from reference TRBV2 and TRBJ2-1, reads EPEVTQTPSHQVTQMGQEVILRCVPISNHLYFYWYRQILGQKVEFLVSFYNNEISEKSEIFDDQFSVERPDGSNFTLKIRSTKLEDSAMYFCASSVQVFNEQFFGPGTRLTVL.

The chain carries TRBV7-9 and TRBJ1-2; 8 nucleotides line up with TRBD1. Germline assignment: CDR1 SEHNR and CDR2 FQNEAQ (reference sequence). V was clipped by 8 bases and J by 1 base; unmatched bases: 6. The CDR3 has 14 amino acids. CDR3 DNA: TGTGCCAGCCAGGCCAGGGGGCTTAACTATGGCTACACCTTC. The encoded protein is CASQARGLNYGYTF.

This clone was counted a few times. This chain links TRBV3-1 (or the pseudogene TRBV3-2) with TRBJ2-2; D remains ambiguous. CDR1 is LGHDT and CDR2 is YNNKEL in the germline V gene (reference sequence). V gave up 1 base and J gave up 1 base, with 4 bases separating them. The CDR3 extends over 14 amino acids. For the CDR3, the DNA is TGTGCCAGCAGCCAAGCCCTGAACACCGGGGAGCTGTTTTTT. Amino acids: CASSQALNTGELFF.

This chain links TRBV5-1 with TRBJ2-3, with D perhaps matching TRBD2 (5 bases). The CDR3 spans 12 residues. V lost 5 bases and J lost 4, with 8 bases in between. Germline V CDR1 and CDR2: SGHRS, YFSETQ. This CDR3 reads CASRLVADTQYF. The CDR3 coding sequence is TGCGCCAGCAGACTAGTGGCAGATACGCAGTATTTT.

The genes are TRBV10-3 and TRBJ1-2; TRBD1 might be the D (5 bases). V dropped 5 bases and J dropped 1 base, with 8 bases sitting between them. The CDR3 is made up of 13 amino acids. Germline values: CDR1 ENHRY, CDR2 SYGVKD. CDR3: CAISHRLNYGYTF. Written as DNA, the CDR3 is TGTGCCATCAGTCACAGGCTTAACTATGGCTACACCTTC.

The sample holds a few counts of this clone. The chain employs TRBV5-4 and TRBJ2-7, with 7 bases identical to TRBD2. The CDR3 is 17 residues long. Germline CDR1 is SGHNT and CDR2 is YYREEE (reference sequence). V dropped 2 bases and J dropped 3; count of bases not matched to a gene: 14. CDR3 DNA sequence: TGTGCCAGCAGCTTAAGCCAGAGCTCTGGGGGGGTCTACGAGCAGTACTTC. This encodes CASSLSQSSGGVYEQYF.

CDR3 DNA: TGTGCCAGCCGGAAAGGGACTAGCGGGATTGATGAGCAGTTCTTC. Its translation: CASRKGTSGIDEQFF. The chain links TRBV27 to TRBJ2-1; TRBD2 agrees at 13 bases. This CDR3 comprises 15 residues. V shed 8 bases, J shed 8 bases, and the junction held 9 bases outside the gene matches. Germline V gene data show CDR1 as MNHEY and CDR2 as SMNVEV (reference sequence).

This chain connects TRBV12-5 to TRBJ2-6; unclear D gene. The V and J ends lost 5 bases and 0 bases respectively, with 17 bases between them. The CDR3 contains 18 residues. Looked up from germline, CDR1 is LGHNT and CDR2 is FRNRAP. For the CDR3, the DNA is TGTGCTAGTGGTCCCGATTGGGCAACCAGCTCTGGGGCCAACGTCCTGACTTTC. Amino acids: CASGPDWATSSGANVLTF.

The genes are TRBV5-1 and TRBJ2-1, with 8 bases lining up with TRBD1. This CDR3 is 14 amino acids long. CDR1 and CDR2 (germline): SGHRS, YFSETQ. V gave up 2 bases and J gave up 9 bases; unmatched junction bases: 7. The CDR3 nucleotides read TGCGCCAGCAGCTTAGGGACAGGTCTTGCTGAGCAGTTCTTC. This translates into CASSLGTGLAEQFF.

This chain uses TRBV2 with TRBJ2-2; possibly TRBD1 for D (5 bases). Trimming took off 5 bases at V and 1 base at J, with 11 bases between the two ends. Germline-derived CDR1 and CDR2 are SNHLY and FYNNEI. CDR3 length: 15 amino acids. CDR3 residues: CASSQITGNTGELFF. CDR3 DNA sequence: TGTGCCAGCAGTCAAATTACAGGGAACACCGGGGAGCTGTTTTTT. Variable domain in full (rest from reference TRBV2 and TRBJ2-2): EPEVTQTPSHQVTQMGQEVILRCVPISNHLYFYWYRQILGQKVEFLVSFYNNEISEKSEIFDDQFSVERPDGSNFTLKIRSTKLEDSAMYFCASSQITGNTGELFFGEGSRLTVL.

This rearrangement joins TRBV7-8 to TRBJ1-6, with TRBD1 identical over 11 bases. V trimming: 0 bases; J trimming: 10 bases; junction bases outside the gene matches: 5. Germline CDR1 is SGHVS and CDR2 is FQNEAQ. CDR3 size: 16 residues. The chain's CDR3 is CASSLAPGQGVSPLHF. As DNA, the CDR3 is TGTGCCAGCAGCTTAGCCCCGGGACAGGGGGTGTCACCCCTCCACTTT. The complete variable domain, with remaining parts taken from reference TRBV7-8 and TRBJ1-6, reads GAGVSQSPRYKVAKRGQDVALRCDPISGHVSLFWYQQALGQGPEFLTYFQNEAQLDKSGLPSDRFFAERPEGSVSTLKIQRTQQEDSAVYLCASSLAPGQGVSPLHFGNGTRLTVT.

This clone appeared a single time. This chain links TRBV19 with TRBJ1-2; 11 bases agree with TRBD1. The junction had 5 bases not matched to a gene; V was cut back by 6 bases and J by 8 bases. Per germline, CDR1 LNHDA and CDR2 SQIVND (reference sequence). The CDR3 has 13 residues. The CDR3 reads CASRGQGGLGYTF. CDR3 sequence (DNA): TGTGCCAGTAGGGGACAGGGGGGATTAGGCTACACCTTC.

The chain combines TRBV6-6 with TRBJ1-3, with 9 bases aligning to TRBD1. V shed 2 bases and J 4 bases; nucleotides not matched to a gene: 3. CDR3 length equals 15 residues. Germline CDR1 MNHNY, CDR2 SVGAGI (reference sequence). The CDR3 sequence is CASSYPQGAGNTIYF. The CDR3 DNA is TGTGCCAGCAGTTACCCACAGGGGGCCGGAAACACCATATATTTT.

This chain links TRBV11-3 with TRBJ2-5, with 9 bases aligning to TRBD2. This CDR3 has 17 amino acids. The V gene end was trimmed by 5 bases and the J gene end by 1 base; junction bases not matched to a gene: 11. Germline lookup yields CDR1 SGHNT and CDR2 YENEEA. The CDR3 spells CASSRRIAGVRQETQYF. Here the CDR3 DNA reads TGTGCCAGCAGCCGGCGGATAGCGGGGGTCCGCCAAGAGACCCAGTACTTC.

The genes are TRBV6-5 and TRBJ1-1; tentative D call: TRBD1 (5 bases). The CDR3 is made up of 15 amino acids. Germline V gene sequence: CDR1 MNHEY, CDR2 SVGAGI. V lost 1 base and J lost 2, with 11 bases in between. DNA for the CDR3: TGTGCCAGCAGTTACTGGAGGGGAAGTAACACTGAAGCTTTCTTT. It translates to CASSYWRGSNTEAFF.

The chain combines TRBV5-1 with TRBJ1-4; D uncertain. The CDR3 has 14 amino acids. Trimming took 3 bases from V and 0 from J, leaving 6 bases between them. Germline V lookup: CDR1 SGHRS, CDR2 YFSETQ. CDR3 coding DNA: TGCGCCAGCAGCTACAGTGCAACTAATGAAAAACTGTTTTTT. Its translation is CASSYSATNEKLFF. Variable domain in full (rest from reference TRBV5-1 and TRBJ1-4): KAGVTQTPRYLIKTRGQQVTLSCSPISGHRSVSWYQQTPGQGLQFLFEYFSETQRNKGNFPGRFSGRQFSNSRSEMNVSTLELGDSALYLCASSYSATNEKLFFGSGTQLSVL.

The chain combines TRBV4-3 with TRBJ2-7; 11 bases are a match to TRBD2. Germline V CDR1 and CDR2: LGHNA, YSLEER. The V and J ends lost 1 base and 2 bases, in that order; junction bases with no gene match: 4. There are 16 residues in the CDR3. CDR3 sequence: CASSQGTSGSPYEQYF. As DNA, the CDR3 is TGCGCCAGCAGCCAAGGGACTAGCGGGTCCCCCTACGAGCAGTACTTC.

V gene TRBV19 combines with J gene TRBJ2-1, with 11 bases that match TRBD2. After removal of 6 bases from V and 1 base from J, the junction contained 2 bases not matched to a gene. There are 15 residues in the CDR3. Germline V CDR1 and CDR2: LNHDA, SQIVND (reference sequence). Written as DNA, the CDR3 is TGTGCCAGTAGGACTAGCGGGGTGTCCTACAATGAGCAGTTCTTC. Translating gives CASRTSGVSYNEQFF. The entire variable domain, with the rest obtained from reference TRBV19 and TRBJ2-1, is as follows: DGGITQSPKYLFRKEGQNVTLSCEQNLNHDAMYWYRQDPGQGLRLIYYSQIVNDFQKGDIAEGYSVSREKKESFPLTVTSAQKNPTAFYLCASRTSGVSYNEQFFGPGTRLTVL.

J is TRBJ2-7 and V is TRBV19, with D possibly matching TRBD1 (5 bases). The CDR3 length is 14 residues. From germline, CDR1 is LNHDA and CDR2 SQIVND (reference sequence). Trimming removed 4 bases at V and 4 bases at J, with 14 bases between. The CDR3 DNA reads TGTGCCAGTAGTACAAACAGGTTCGAATACGAGCAGTACTTC. Its translation: CASSTNRFEYEQYF.

This clone came up a few times. The chain couples TRBV19 to TRBJ2-7; TRBD1 aligns across 8 bases. With V trimmed by 3 bases and J by 2 bases, 9 bases remained unmatched. The CDR3 runs to 16 residues. From germline, CDR1 is LNHDA and CDR2 SQIVND (reference sequence). Written as DNA, the CDR3 is TGTGCCAGTAGTATGGGCACGACAGGGGTGGCCTACGAGCAGTACTTC. The encoded protein is CASSMGTTGVAYEQYF.

The chain carries TRBV11-2 and TRBJ1-1; D is unclear. V gave up 3 bases and J gave up 4 bases, with 9 bases separating them. CDR3 size: 13 residues. Germline V CDR1 and CDR2: SGHAT, FQNNGV. CDR3: CASSFGAGTEAFF. The CDR3 nucleotides read TGTGCCAGCAGCTTCGGTGCTGGCACTGAAGCTTTCTTT.

The chain recombines TRBV19 with TRBJ1-1; D is perhaps TRBD1 (6 bases). The V gene lost 1 base and the J gene lost 3 bases, with 6 bases spanning the gap. This CDR3 spans 13 amino acids. Germline V CDR1 and CDR2: LNHDA, SQIVND (reference sequence). The chain's CDR3 is CASSIGQDTEAFF. In nucleotides, the CDR3 is TGTGCCAGTAGTATAGGACAGGACACTGAAGCTTTCTTT.